The clone carrying this T cell receptor (beta chain) was detected many times. Its antigen is still unknown. The CDR3 totals 15 residues. CDR1 and CDR2 from the germline V gene are MDHEN and SYDVKM. V lost 5 bases to trimming and J lost 0 bases, with 10 bases between them. The data derive from a study of identical twins. Findings of the study overall: Abundant beta clonotypes from cord blood had fewer insertions, unlike memory repertoires, which showed none.

Each CDR3 protein gets one entry after TCRdb re-called the 5' RACE reads with MiXCR. Among hundreds of thousands of distinct CDR3 sequences listed, 8.5% to 9% were seen once. Another study also made use of these data, one on yellow fever vaccine responses in identical twins.

This TCR derives from a woman between 18 and 29 years old in good health. Sequencing was performed on PBMCs. V is TRBV28 and J is TRBJ1-4, with D perhaps TRBD1 (6 bases). The CDR3 here is CASSARTATNEKLFF. Written as DNA, the CDR3 is TGTGCCAGCAGTGCCCGGACAGCAACTAATGAAAAACTGTTTTTT.